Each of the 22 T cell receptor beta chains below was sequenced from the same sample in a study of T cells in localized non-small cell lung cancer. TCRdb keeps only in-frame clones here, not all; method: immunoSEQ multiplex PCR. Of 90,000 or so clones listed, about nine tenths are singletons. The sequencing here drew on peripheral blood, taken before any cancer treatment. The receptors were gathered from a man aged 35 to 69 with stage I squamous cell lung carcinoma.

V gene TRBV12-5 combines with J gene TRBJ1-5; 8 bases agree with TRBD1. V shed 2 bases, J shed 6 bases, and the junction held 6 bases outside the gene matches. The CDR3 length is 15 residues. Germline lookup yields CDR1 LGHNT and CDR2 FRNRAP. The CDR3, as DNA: TGTGCTAGTGGTTTGTATCAGGGGGCCGTTCAGCCCCAGCATTTT. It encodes CASGLYQGAVQPQHF.

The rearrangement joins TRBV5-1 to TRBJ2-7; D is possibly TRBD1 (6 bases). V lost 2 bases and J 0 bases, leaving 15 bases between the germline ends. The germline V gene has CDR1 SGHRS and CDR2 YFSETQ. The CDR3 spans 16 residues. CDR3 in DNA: TGCGCCAGCAGCTTCTTAGGGGGACGTTTCTCCTACGAGCAGTACTTC. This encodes CASSFLGGRFSYEQYF. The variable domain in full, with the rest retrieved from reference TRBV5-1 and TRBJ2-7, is KAGVTQTPRYLIKTRGQQVTLSCSPISGHRSVSWYQQTPGQGLQFLFEYFSETQRNKGNFPGRFSGRQFSNSRSEMNVSTLELGDSALYLCASSFLGGRFSYEQYFGPGTRLTVT.

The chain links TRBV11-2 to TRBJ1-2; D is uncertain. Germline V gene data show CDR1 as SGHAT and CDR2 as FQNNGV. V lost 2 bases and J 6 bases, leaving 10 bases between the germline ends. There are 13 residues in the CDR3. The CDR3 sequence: CASSLKVRNGYTF. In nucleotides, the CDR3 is TGTGCCAGCAGCTTAAAAGTTCGGAATGGCTACACCTTC.

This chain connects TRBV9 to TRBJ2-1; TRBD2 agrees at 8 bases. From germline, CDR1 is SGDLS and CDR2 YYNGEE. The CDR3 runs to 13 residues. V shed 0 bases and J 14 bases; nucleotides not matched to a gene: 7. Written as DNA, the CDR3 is TGTGCCAGCAGCGTAGAGGGTAGCGGGGCGGAGTTCTTC. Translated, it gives CASSVEGSGAEFF.

The CDR3 spells CASSTGRVGEQYF. CDR3 nucleotides: TGTGCCAGCTCCACCGGGCGGGTAGGCGAGCAGTACTTC. This chain joins TRBV18 and TRBJ2-7; D is perhaps TRBD2 (5 bases). Trimming shortened V by 6 bases and J by 6 bases, and 15 bases separated the two germline ends. The germline gives CDR1 KGHSH, CDR2 LQKENI. CDR3 length equals 13 residues.

The CDR3 sequence is CASSDRDSVRETQYF. CDR3 DNA sequence: TGTGCCAGCAGTGACAGGGACTCGGTGCGGGAGACCCAGTACTTC. This chain uses TRBV6-4 with TRBJ2-5; a possible D gene is TRBD2 (6 bases). V dropped 2 bases and J dropped 5 bases, with 15 bases sitting between them. CDR3 length: 15 amino acids. Germline V lookup: CDR1 MRHNA, CDR2 SNTAGT.

CDR3 sequence (DNA): TGTGCCAGCAGCTTGAGGGACAGGGGAAATAATTCACCCCTCCACTTT. Encoded protein: CASSLRDRGNNSPLHF. This chain links TRBV5-6 with TRBJ1-6; 10 bases fit TRBD1. Germline CDR1 is SGHDT and CDR2 is YYEEEE. The CDR3 is 16 amino acids. After removal of 1 base from V and 5 bases from J, the junction contained 3 bases not matched to a gene.

The CDR3 is CASSLMGAYSYNSPLHF. In DNA, the CDR3 is TGTGCCAGCAGTTTAATGGGGGCCTACTCCTATAATTCACCCCTCCACTTT. The chain is built from TRBV27 and TRBJ1-6; D perhaps matches TRBD1 (6 bases). Germline values: CDR1 MNHEY, CDR2 SMNVEV (reference sequence). The CDR3 is 17 amino acids. The V end lost 2 bases, the J end lost 0 bases, and 11 bases lay between the germline ends.

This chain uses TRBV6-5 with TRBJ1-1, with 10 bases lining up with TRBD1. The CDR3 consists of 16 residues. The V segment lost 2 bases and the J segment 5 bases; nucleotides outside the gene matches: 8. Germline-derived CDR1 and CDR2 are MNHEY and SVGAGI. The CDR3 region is CASSYKTGGANTEAFF. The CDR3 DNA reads TGTGCCAGCAGTTACAAGACAGGGGGCGCGAATACTGAAGCTTTCTTT.

This CDR3 is CASSPQLPSLSSYNEQFF. CDR3 DNA: TGTGCCAGCAGCCCTCAACTCCCTAGTCTAAGCTCCTACAATGAGCAGTTCTTC. The V and J genes are TRBV9 and TRBJ2-1; D gene ambiguous. The ends were cut back, 4 bases at V and 0 bases at J, with 20 bases in the middle. CDR3 length: 18 amino acids. Germline CDR1 SGDLS, CDR2 YYNGEE.

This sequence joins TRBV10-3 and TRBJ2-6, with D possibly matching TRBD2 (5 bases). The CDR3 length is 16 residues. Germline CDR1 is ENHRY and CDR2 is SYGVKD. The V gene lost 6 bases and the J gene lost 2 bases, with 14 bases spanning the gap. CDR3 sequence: CAISMIGSTGANVLTF. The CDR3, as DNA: TGTGCCATCAGCATGATAGGGAGTACTGGGGCCAACGTCCTGACTTTC.

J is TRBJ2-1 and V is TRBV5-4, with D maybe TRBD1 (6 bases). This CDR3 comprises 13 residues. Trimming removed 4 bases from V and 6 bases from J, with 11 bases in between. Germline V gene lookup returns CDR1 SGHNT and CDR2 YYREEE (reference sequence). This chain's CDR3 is CASSTDSRNEQFF. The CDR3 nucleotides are TGTGCCAGCAGCACGGACAGTCGCAATGAGCAGTTCTTC.

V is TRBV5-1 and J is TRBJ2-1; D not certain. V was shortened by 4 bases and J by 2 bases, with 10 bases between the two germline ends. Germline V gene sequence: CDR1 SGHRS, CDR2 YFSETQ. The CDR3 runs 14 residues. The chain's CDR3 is CASSQAGTYNEQFF. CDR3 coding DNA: TGCGCCAGCAGCCAGGCTGGGACCTACAATGAGCAGTTCTTC.

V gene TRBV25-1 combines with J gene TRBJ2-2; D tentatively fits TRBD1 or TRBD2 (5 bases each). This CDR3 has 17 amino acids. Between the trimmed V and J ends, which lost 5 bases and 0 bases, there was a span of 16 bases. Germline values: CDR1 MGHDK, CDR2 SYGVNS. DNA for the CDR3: TGTGCCAGCAGTCGACCGGGGCTGGGGACGAACACCGGGGAGCTGTTTTTT. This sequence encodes CASSRPGLGTNTGELFF.

CDR3 nucleotide sequence: TGTGCCAGCGTCAAGCAAGGGACAGGGGCTTCTAACTATGGCTACACCTTC. This gives the protein CASVKQGTGASNYGYTF. This chain uses TRBV27 with TRBJ1-2, with TRBD1 matching over 10 bases. The CDR3 length is 17 residues. Germline V gene sequence: CDR1 MNHEY, CDR2 SMNVEV (reference sequence). V shed 8 bases, J shed 0 bases, and the junction held 12 bases outside the gene matches.

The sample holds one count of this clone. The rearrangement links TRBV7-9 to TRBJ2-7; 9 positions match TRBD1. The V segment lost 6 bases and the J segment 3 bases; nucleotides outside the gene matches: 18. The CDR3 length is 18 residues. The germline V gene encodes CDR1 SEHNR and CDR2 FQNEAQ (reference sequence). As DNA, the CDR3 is TGTGCCAGCAGTTCGGACCCGGGACAGGGACCTCACTTCTACGAGCAGTACTTC. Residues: CASSSDPGQGPHFYEQYF.

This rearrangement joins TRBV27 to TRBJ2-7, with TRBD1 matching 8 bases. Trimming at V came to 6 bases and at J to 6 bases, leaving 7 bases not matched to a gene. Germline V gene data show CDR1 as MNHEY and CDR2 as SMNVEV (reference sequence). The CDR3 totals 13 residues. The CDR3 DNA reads TGTGCCAGCAGGCCGGGACAGGAGAGCGAGCAGTACTTC. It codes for CASRPGQESEQYF.

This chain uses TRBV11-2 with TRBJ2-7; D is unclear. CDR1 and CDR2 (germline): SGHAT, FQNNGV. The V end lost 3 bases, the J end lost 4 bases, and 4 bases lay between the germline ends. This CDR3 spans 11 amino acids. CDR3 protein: CASSLDYEQYF. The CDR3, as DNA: TGTGCCAGCAGCTTGGATTACGAGCAGTACTTC. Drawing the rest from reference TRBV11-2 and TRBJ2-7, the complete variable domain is EAGVAQSPRYKIIEKRQSVAFWCNPISGHATLYWYQQILGQGPKLLIQFQNNGVVDDSQLPKDRFSAERLKGVDSTLKIQPAKLEDSAVYLCASSLDYEQYFGPGTRLTVT.

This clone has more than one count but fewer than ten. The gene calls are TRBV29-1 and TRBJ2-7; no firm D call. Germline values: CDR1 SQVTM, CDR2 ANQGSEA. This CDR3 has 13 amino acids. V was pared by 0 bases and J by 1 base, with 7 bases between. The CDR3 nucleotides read TGCAGCGTTGAAGATTCGACTTCCTACGAGCAGTACTTC. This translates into CSVEDSTSYEQYF.

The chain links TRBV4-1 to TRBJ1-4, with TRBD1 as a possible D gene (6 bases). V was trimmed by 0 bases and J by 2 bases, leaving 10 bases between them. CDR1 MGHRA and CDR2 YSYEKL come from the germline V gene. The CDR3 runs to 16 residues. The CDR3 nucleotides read TGCGCCAGCAGCCAAGAGGGGGGGGGCACTAATGAAAAACTGTTTTTT. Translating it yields CASSQEGGGTNEKLFF.

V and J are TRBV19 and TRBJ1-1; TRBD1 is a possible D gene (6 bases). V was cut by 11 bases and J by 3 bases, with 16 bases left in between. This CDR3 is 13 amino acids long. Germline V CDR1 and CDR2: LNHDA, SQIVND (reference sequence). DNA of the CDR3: TGTGCCGCTCAAGGGGGGGGATACACTGAAGCTTTCTTT. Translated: CAAQGGGYTEAFF.

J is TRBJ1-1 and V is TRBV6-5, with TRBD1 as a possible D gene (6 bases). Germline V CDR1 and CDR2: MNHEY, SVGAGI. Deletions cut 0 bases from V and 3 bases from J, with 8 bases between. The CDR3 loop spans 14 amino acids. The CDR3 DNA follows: TGTGCCAGCAGTTACTCGGACAGAGACACTGAAGCTTTCTTT. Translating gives CASSYSDRDTEAFF.